Listed below are T cell receptor beta chains from one sample, sequenced in a study of T cell clones after liver transplantation. This table comes from immunoSEQ multiplex PCR, and its TCRdb copy is limited to in-frame clones, with some not included. Here the sample spans under 60,000 clones, over 60% being singletons. The sequencing used CD4+ T cells from blood, collected at the 22-month timepoint. These receptors all come from a human patient who received a liver transplant. The graft donor may have contributed some T cells. Both conserved end residues are part of each CDR3. The D gene is left open where the match is weak.

D	V	J	CDR3	DNA
TRBD2	TRBV4-1	TRBJ2-2	CASSLRGLAGGNTGELFF	TGCGCCAGCAGCCTCCGTGGACTAGCGGGGGGAAACACCGGGGAGCTGTTTTTT
.	TRBV30	TRBJ2-5	CAWSVRGGAAETQYF	TGTGCCTGGAGTGTACGAGGGGGGGCCGCAGAGACCCAGTACTTC
TRBD2	TRBV7-7	TRBJ2-1	CASSPFIAGGFNEQFF	TGTGCCAGCAGCCCCTTTATAGCGGGGGGGTTCAATGAGCAGTTCTTC
TRBD1	TRBV6-1	TRBJ2-2	CASNWDREAGELFF	TGTGCCAGCAACTGGGACAGGGAAGCCGGGGAGCTGTTTTTT
TRBD2	TRBV5-1	TRBJ2-3	CASSGTSGGADTQYF	TGCGCCAGCAGTGGGACTAGCGGGGGGGCAGATACGCAGTATTTT
.	TRBV2	TRBJ1-1	CASSSWGTEAFF	TGTGCCAGCAGTAGTTGGGGGACAGAAGCTTTCTTT
TRBD2	TRBV9	TRBJ2-1	CASSARASGGVDNEQFF	TGTGCCAGCAGCGCCCGGGCTAGCGGGGGGGTAGACAATGAGCAGTTCTTC
TRBD1	TRBV9	TRBJ2-7	CASSGSGTGNDEQYF	TGTGCCAGCAGCGGTTCCGGGACAGGGAATGACGAGCAGTACTTC
.	TRBV9	TRBJ1-6	CASSLTGQGNSPLHF	TGTGCCAGCAGCCTAACGGGTCAGGGGAATTCACCCCTCCACTTT
.	TRBV7-9	TRBJ1-1	CASSYPTENTEAFF	TGTGCCAGCAGCTATCCCACAGAGAACACTGAAGCTTTCTTT